The 3 T cell receptor beta chains given below trace back to one sample, sequenced in a study of cytomegalovirus exposure and HLA in healthy donors. The PCR had 60 Vbeta and 13 Jbeta primers. The assay was immunoSEQ multiplex PCR, and TCRdb's table has in-frame clones only and misses some. In the table there are just over 150,000 clones, roughly 80% of which are singletons. Sequenced: PBMCs. The receptors derive from a male donor in good health and CMV-seropositive.

V gene TRBV27 combines with J gene TRBJ2-1; D not resolved. In germline, CDR1 is MNHEY, CDR2 SMNVEV (reference sequence). Trimming took off 7 bases at V and 4 bases at J, with 14 bases between the two ends. CDR3 length: 14 residues. CDR3 region: CASTYSMAYNEQFF. The CDR3, as DNA: TGTGCCAGCACCTACAGTATGGCGTACAATGAGCAGTTCTTC.

This clone was counted once. This chain joins TRBV28 and TRBJ1-1, with D uncertain. V was shortened by 6 bases and J by 10 bases, with 21 bases between the two germline ends. CDR3 size: 14 residues. In germline, CDR1 is MDHEN, CDR2 SYDVKM. The CDR3 here is CASSLWAGEGIAFF. The CDR3 region has the DNA TGTGCCAGCAGCCTTTGGGCCGGTGAGGGAATAGCTTTCTTT. Combining the CDR3 with reference TRBV28 and TRBJ1-1 gives the whole variable domain DVKVTQSSRYLVKRTGEKVFLECVQDMDHENMFWYRQDPGLGLRLIYFSYDVKMKEKGDIPEGYSVSREKKERFSLILESASTNQTSMYLCASSLWAGEGIAFFGQGTRLTVV.

This sequence joins TRBV19 and TRBJ2-7; D might be TRBD2 (7 bases). CDR3 length: 14 amino acids. CDR1 and CDR2 from the germline V gene are LNHDA and SQIVND (reference sequence). Trimming cost V 3 bases and J 3 bases, with 12 bases left between them. The CDR3 DNA is TGTGCCAGTAGTATGGGGGCTAGCGGCTACGAGCAGTACTTC. Its translation is CASSMGASGYEQYF.